This TCR beta chain was found in a study of blood T cell repertoires in COVID-19 (dated by TCRdb to the early 2020s). With respect to the entire study: Collaborator samples came from the United States, Italy and Spain and covered acute and convalescent phases of COVID-19. Subjects who had been exposed to COVID-19, were actively infected with it, or had recovered from it provided the deeply sampled blood TCRbeta repertoires that made up the dataset. The prospective study material was composed of cDNA or gDNA derived from T cells, B-cell-depleted T cells, or PBMCs. Where available, HLA class I and class II types were taken from metadata supplied by the sample provider and were not determined by assay-based typing. The samples were drawn from two sources: the first 160 participants of the ongoing ImmuneRACE study, and some 1,300 subjects contributed by 6 global collaborators. The repertoires were released in a freely available public database meant as a resource for research on the immune response to SARS-CoV-2. Nearly every sample came with metadata listing a de-identified subject ID, COVID-19 status, age in years and sex.

TCRbeta CDR3 regions were amplified from genomic DNA by means of the immunoSEQ Assay, a bias-controlled multiplex PCR. The authors processed their data as follows. Nucleated cell counts per sample were estimated from amplification of reference gene primers within the assay. To quantify the absolute abundance of each unique TCRbeta CDR3 rearrangement, sequence reads were collapsed and filtered. Productive Simpson clonality was computed per sample as the square root of Simpson's diversity index over productive rearrangements. TCRdb limited this immuneACCESS table to in-frame rearrangements with V and J called. A share of clones is missing; checked studies link under half to unresolved V genes, and the rest is unexplained. V, J and clone size are taken as reported in that table, and D and trimming were inferred from the DNA itself. This sample gives 62,000 or so clones in total; more than 80% of them show up just once. 2.5% to 3% of the sample is held by the ten biggest clonotypes.

Each collaborating institution followed its own protocols to collect whole blood in K2EDTA tubes. For TCRbeta analysis, collaborator samples were shipped as frozen whole blood, as isolated PBMCs, or as DNA extracted from either sample type. A note on this clone: No cognate antigen has been identified for it. Per-base quality was not reported, and no clone a single base away is much larger than it.

CDR1 SGHNT and CDR2 YYREEE are derived from the germline V gene (reference sequence). V is pruned by 2 bases and J by 7 bases, leaving 5 bases of the junction without a gene match. The CDR3 sequence holds 16 residues, the cysteine and phenylalanine included. Kept here is only the CDR3 DNA, which spans 48 bases and is read in frame from base 1. General conclusions and limits of the study: Clinical and demographic metadata were provided uncurated, with the amount varying by source and participant.

Specimen: peripheral blood. This sequence was found in a man aged 45 to 65 with acute or convalescent COVID-19. The chain is assembled from TRBV5-4 and TRBJ2-1; 14 central nucleotides agree with TRBD2. The CDR3 sequence is CASSLGTSGSWNEQFF. The nucleotide sequence is given as TGTGCCAGCAGCTTAGGGACTAGCGGGAGTTGGAATGAGCAGTTCTTC.